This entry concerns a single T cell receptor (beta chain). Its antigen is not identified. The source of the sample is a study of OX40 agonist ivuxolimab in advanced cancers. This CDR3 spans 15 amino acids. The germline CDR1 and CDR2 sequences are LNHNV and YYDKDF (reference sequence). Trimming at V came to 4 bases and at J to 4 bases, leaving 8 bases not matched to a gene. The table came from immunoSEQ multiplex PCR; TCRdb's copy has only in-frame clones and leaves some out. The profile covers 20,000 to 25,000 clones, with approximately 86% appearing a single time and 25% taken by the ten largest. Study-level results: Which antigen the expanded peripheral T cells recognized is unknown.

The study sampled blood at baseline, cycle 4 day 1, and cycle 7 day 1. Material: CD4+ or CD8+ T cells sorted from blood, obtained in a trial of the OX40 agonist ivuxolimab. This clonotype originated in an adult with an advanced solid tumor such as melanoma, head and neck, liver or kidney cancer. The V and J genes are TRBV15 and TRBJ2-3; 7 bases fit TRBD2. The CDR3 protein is CATSIWGGVSDTQYF. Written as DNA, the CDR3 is TGTGCCACCAGCATTTGGGGGGGGGTTTCAGATACGCAGTATTTT.